One sample yielded the 9 T cell receptor beta chains listed below, sequenced in a study of neurological immune-mediated disorders. TCRdb fed the 5' RACE reads into MiXCR, producing one record per CDR3 protein. There are about 66,000 distinct CDR3 sequences in the sample; roughly 10% occur only once, and about 12% lies in the top ten. Time point: longitudinal time-point 2. Specimen: PBMCs. These receptors all come from a man aged 30 to 39 in good health.

This clonotype has at least ten counts. CDR3 in amino acids: CASSRRTDTQYF. DNA for the CDR3: TGTGCCAGCAGTCGGCGAACAGATACGCAGTATTTT. The V gene is TRBV6-6, the J gene TRBJ2-3; D not resolved. V gave up 5 bases and J gave up 3 bases, with 6 bases separating them. Germline V gene sequence: CDR1 MNHNY, CDR2 SVGAGI (reference sequence). The CDR3 is 12 residues long.

The sample holds many counts of this clonotype. This chain uses TRBV20-1 with TRBJ2-7; TRBD1 might be the D (7 bases). Trimming took 6 bases from V and 6 from J, leaving 24 bases between them. The germline gives CDR1 DFQATT, CDR2 SNEGSKA (reference sequence). This CDR3 has 15 residues. In nucleotides, the CDR3 is TGCAGTGCCGGAGACAGGGAATGGGGACTCTCCGAGCAGTACTTC. It codes for CSAGDREWGLSEQYF.

This clonotype occurred many times. The chain combines TRBV30 with TRBJ2-1; TRBD2 agrees at 15 bases. In germline, CDR1 is GTSNPN, CDR2 SVGIG (reference sequence). The CDR3 has 19 amino acids. V gave up 3 bases and J gave up 6 bases; unmatched junction bases: 15. In DNA, the CDR3 is TGTGCCTGGAGATTAGGACTAGCGGGAGGGTCACGTAGTCGCAATGAGCAGTTCTTC. It codes for CAWRLGLAGGSRSRNEQFF.

This clonotype was counted at least ten times. The chain employs TRBV5-1 and TRBJ1-2; TRBD1 agrees at 10 bases. CDR1 is SGHRS and CDR2 is YFSETQ in the germline V gene. The CDR3 runs 14 residues. Losses at the gene ends were 5 bases for V and 5 bases for J; bases not matched to a gene: 6. The DNA of the CDR3 is TGCGCCAGCAGTGGACAGGGGGATAGGTATGGCTACACCTTC. It specifies CASSGQGDRYGYTF.

The genes are TRBV9 and TRBJ2-3; D is unresolved. CDR1 and CDR2 (germline): SGDLS, YYNGEE. CDR3 length: 12 amino acids. The CDR3 DNA follows: TGTACCAACAGCCTGAGCACAGATACGCAGTATTTT. It yields the protein CTNSLSTDTQYF.

This chain connects TRBV3-1 to TRBJ2-3; 12 nucleotides match TRBD1. The CDR3 is 17 residues long. Germline V CDR1 and CDR2: LGHDT, YNNKEL (reference sequence). V was pared by 0 bases and J by 4 bases, with 5 bases of the junction left unmatched. CDR3 DNA sequence: TGTGCCAGCAGCCAAGAGGGGACAGGGGGCGGGGCAGATACGCAGTATTTT. As protein: CASSQEGTGGGADTQYF.

This clonotype occurred many times. The rearrangement joins TRBV24-1 to TRBJ2-1; the D gene could be TRBD1 or TRBD2 (5 bases each). The V end lost 9 bases, the J end lost 4 bases, and 15 bases lay between the germline ends. The CDR3 is 14 residues long. From germline, CDR1 is KGHDR and CDR2 SFDVKD. DNA of the CDR3: TGTGCCACCGGAACTGGGACCACGTACAATGAGCAGTTCTTC. As protein: CATGTGTTYNEQFF.

This clonotype was counted at least ten times. The genes are TRBV7-9 and TRBJ1-1; TRBD1 agrees at 7 bases. This CDR3 comprises 13 residues. The trim removed 5 bases at V and 11 bases at J, leaving 11 bases unmatched. The V gene's germline CDR1 is SEHNR and CDR2 FQNEAQ (reference sequence). CDR3 sequence reads: CASSPTGQRLAFF. CDR3 nucleotide sequence: TGTGCCAGCAGCCCAACGGGACAGCGACTTGCTTTCTTT.

This clonotype was seen many times. The genes are TRBV10-2 and TRBJ2-7; D not certain. V dropped 0 bases and J dropped 6 bases, with 9 bases sitting between them. The germline V gene encodes CDR1 WSHSY and CDR2 SAAADI. The CDR3 runs 13 residues. CDR3 in DNA: TGCGCCAGCAGTGAGTCCAGGCAAGGCGAGCAGTACTTC. It yields the protein CASSESRQGEQYF.